This TCR beta chain appears in the sequencing data of a study of T-cell reconstitution after alpha-beta-depleted transplantation in children. This clonotype was picked up a small number of times. This CDR3 has 15 amino acids. V was clipped by 6 bases and J by 4 bases, with 16 bases between them. Germline CDR1 is SGHDN and CDR2 is FVKESK. A TCRbeta library incorporating unique molecular identifiers was prepared. TCRdb independently ran MiXCR on the PCR reads; one entry per CDR3 protein. The sample records a few hundred thousand distinct CDR3 sequences, about a sixth being singletons. The TCR originated in a human donor who donated a stem cell graft to a child with acute lymphoblastic leukemia. The chain uses TRBV14 and TRBJ2-1; TRBD1 is a possible D gene (6 bases). The input for sequencing was PBMCs from the stem cell graft donor, taken from the stem cell graft. DNA for the CDR3: TGTGCCAGCAGTCTTGGGGCAGGGGTTTACAATGAGCAGTTCTTC. Its translation: CASSLGAGVYNEQFF. Based on the CDR3 plus reference TRBV14 and TRBJ2-1, the full variable domain is EAGVTQFPSHSVIEKGQTVTLRCDPISGHDNLYWYRRVMGKEIKFLLHFVKESKQDESGMPNNRFLAERTGGTYSTLKVQPAELEDSGVYFCASSLGAGVYNEQFFGPGTRLTVL.